In this sample, the clone carrying this T cell receptor beta chain turned up a few times. One entry per CDR3 protein results from TCRdb running MiXCR on the RT-PCR reads. The sample has under 500,000 distinct CDR3 sequences; over 9.5% are singletons. This record comes from a study of response to subunit inactivated influenza vaccine. The germline gives CDR1 SQVTM, CDR2 ANQGSEA. With 7 bases clipped from V and 1 base from J, the junction kept 5 bases outside the gene matches. The CDR3 has 13 residues. This chain uses TRBV29-1 with TRBJ2-3; 7 bases agree with TRBD2. The sequence derives from a man aged 45-65 years who received an inactivated influenza vaccine. The sample in question was PBMCs from blood, obtained around seven weeks after vaccination. CDR3 sequence reads: CSAERGGTDTQYF. The CDR3, as DNA: TGCAGCGCAGAGCGGGGAGGCACAGATACGCAGTATTTT.